A selection of T cell receptor beta chains follows, all from one sample in a study of blood T cell repertoires in COVID-19. Libraries were prepared by immunoSEQ multiplex PCR; TCRdb keeps only in-frame clonotypes and omits some of them. The table records a few hundred thousand clones, around four fifths of them present only once. Sequencing used peripheral blood. The receptor set was obtained from a woman in her fifties or sixties who had recovered from COVID-19. Each CDR3 is given with its conserved first and last residue. Fields, in order: V gene, J gene, CDR3 protein.

V gene: TRBV18
J gene: TRBJ2-7
CDR3 protein: CASSRDRDYYEQYF

V gene: TRBV27
J gene: TRBJ2-7
CDR3 protein: CASSVGTSAYEQYF

V gene: TRBV2
J gene: TRBJ2-3
CDR3 protein: CASSEEAGGTDTQYF

V gene: TRBV11-2
J gene: TRBJ1-6
CDR3 protein: CASSLEQGLNSPLHF

V gene: TRBV2
J gene: TRBJ2-7
CDR3 protein: CASSGGQGSYEQYF

V gene: TRBV14
J gene: TRBJ1-1
CDR3 protein: CASSPWTGADTEAFF

V gene: TRBV7-2
J gene: TRBJ1-1
CDR3 protein: CASSLFRGGNTEAFF

V gene: TRBV18
J gene: TRBJ2-1
CDR3 protein: CASSSQEGNEQFF

V gene: TRBV7-2
J gene: TRBJ1-1
CDR3 protein: CASSRTPQNTEAFF

V gene: TRBV30
J gene: TRBJ1-5
CDR3 protein: CAWRKQGDSNQPQHF

V gene: TRBV5-1
J gene: TRBJ1-1
CDR3 protein: CASSSQGVDTEAFF

V gene: TRBV5-5
J gene: TRBJ1-2
CDR3 protein: CASSLVPGQGGYGYTF

V gene: TRBV7-4
J gene: TRBJ1-2
CDR3 protein: CASSEQGYGYTF

V gene: TRBV7-3
J gene: TRBJ2-3
CDR3 protein: CASSSYPRGTDTQYF